What follows are 5 T cell receptor beta chains derived from one specimen sequenced in a study of T cells in Graves' hyperthyroidism and ophthalmopathy. RNA transcripts provided the source from which TCR beta CDR3 regions were amplified. The TCR CDR3 first-round RT-PCR relied on the HTBI primer set. TCRdb redid the calling of the multiplex PCR reads with MiXCR, one entry per CDR3 protein. The table lists approximately 430,000 distinct CDR3 sequences, 15% to 17% of them singletons. Material: blood. The receptors were gathered from a young woman with Graves' hyperthyroidism.

This clonotype was seen only a few times. The rearrangement uses TRBV3-1 and TRBJ2-5; 8 nucleotides agree with TRBD2. V lost 0 bases and J lost 7; bases outside the gene matches: 7. Germline V gene lookup returns CDR1 LGHDT and CDR2 YNNKEL (reference sequence). The CDR3 covers 15 residues. As DNA, the CDR3 is TGTGCCAGCAGCCAAGAAGCGGGGGCGGGGGGGACCCAGTACTTC. Its protein product is CASSQEAGAGGTQYF.

At least ten counts were recorded for this clonotype. The V gene is TRBV28, the J gene TRBJ2-5, with 7 bases lining up with TRBD2. J was trimmed by 0 bases and V by 5 bases; bases with no gene match: 3. The CDR3 has 14 residues. The V gene's germline CDR1 is MDHEN and CDR2 SYDVKM. CDR3 nucleotides: TGTGCCAGCAGTGACGGGGGGAACCAAGAGACCCAGTACTTC. The encoded protein is CASSDGGNQETQYF. Filled out from reference TRBV28 and TRBJ2-5, the complete variable domain reads DVKVTQSSRYLVKRTGEKVFLECVQDMDHENMFWYRQDPGLGLRLIYFSYDVKMKEKGDIPEGYSVSREKKERFSLILESASTNQTSMYLCASSDGGNQETQYFGPGTRLLVL.

This clonotype was detected many times. This chain links TRBV12-5 with TRBJ1-2; D call uncertain. The germline CDR1 and CDR2 sequences are LGHNT and FRNRAP. Deletions cut 4 bases from V and 4 bases from J, with 4 bases between. The CDR3 runs 11 residues. DNA for the CDR3: TGTGCTAGTGGTTGGGGCTATGGCTACACCTTC. It codes for CASGWGYGYTF.

This clonotype was found many times. The CDR3 DNA reads TGTGCCAGCAGCGCCGGGACAGGGGAAGGCTACACCTTC. Protein: CASSAGTGEGYTF. This chain connects TRBV27 to TRBJ1-2, with 10 bases identical to TRBD1. The CDR3 loop spans 13 amino acids. Germline V lookup: CDR1 MNHEY, CDR2 SMNVEV (reference sequence). Germline trimming cut 6 bases from V and 8 bases from J; bases unmatched to any gene: 6.

This clonotype has a single count. Just one base apart from a much larger clone, this may be a read error. J is TRBJ1-6 and V is TRBV9; unclear D gene. CDR1 SGDLS and CDR2 YYNGEE come from the germline V gene. The CDR3 runs to 13 residues. The CDR3 nucleotides are TGTGCCAGCGGCGTAAGTGGCGGATCACCCCTCCACTTT. Its translation is CASGVSGGSPLHF.